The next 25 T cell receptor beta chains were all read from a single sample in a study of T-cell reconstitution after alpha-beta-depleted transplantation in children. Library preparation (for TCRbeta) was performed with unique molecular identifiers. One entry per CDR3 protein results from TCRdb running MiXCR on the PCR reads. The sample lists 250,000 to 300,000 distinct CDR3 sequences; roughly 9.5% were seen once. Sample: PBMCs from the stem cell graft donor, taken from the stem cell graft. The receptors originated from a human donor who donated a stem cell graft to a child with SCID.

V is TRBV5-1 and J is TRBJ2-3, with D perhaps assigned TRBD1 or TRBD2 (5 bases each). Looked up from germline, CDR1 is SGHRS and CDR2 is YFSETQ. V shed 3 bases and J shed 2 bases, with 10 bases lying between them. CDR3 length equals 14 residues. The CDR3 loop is CASSYRGATDTQYF. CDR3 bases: TGCGCCAGCAGCTACCGAGGGGCCACAGATACGCAGTATTTT.

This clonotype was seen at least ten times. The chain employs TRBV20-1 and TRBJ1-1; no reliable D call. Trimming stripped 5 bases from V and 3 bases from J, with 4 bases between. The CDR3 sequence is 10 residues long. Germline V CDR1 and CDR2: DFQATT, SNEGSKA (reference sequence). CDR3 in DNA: TGCAGTGCTCCGGACACTGAAGCTTTCTTT. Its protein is CSAPDTEAFF.

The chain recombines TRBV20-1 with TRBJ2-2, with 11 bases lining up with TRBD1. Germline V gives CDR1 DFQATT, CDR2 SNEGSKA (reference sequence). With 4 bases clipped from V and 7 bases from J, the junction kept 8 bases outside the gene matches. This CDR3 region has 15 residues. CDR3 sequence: CSAKGQGATYGELFF. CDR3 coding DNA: TGCAGTGCTAAAGGACAGGGGGCGACGTACGGGGAGCTGTTTTTT.

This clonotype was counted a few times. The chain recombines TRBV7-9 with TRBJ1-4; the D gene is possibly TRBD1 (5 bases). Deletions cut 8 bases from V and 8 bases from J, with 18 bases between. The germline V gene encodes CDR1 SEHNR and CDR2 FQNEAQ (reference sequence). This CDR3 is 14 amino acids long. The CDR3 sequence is CASGARADPEKLFF. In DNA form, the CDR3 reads TGTGCCAGCGGGGCCCGGGCAGACCCGGAAAAACTGTTTTTT.

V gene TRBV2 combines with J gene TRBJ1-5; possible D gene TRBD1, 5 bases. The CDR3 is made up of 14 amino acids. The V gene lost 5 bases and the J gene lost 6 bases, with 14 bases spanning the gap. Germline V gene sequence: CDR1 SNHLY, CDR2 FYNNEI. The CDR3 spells CASSPAGGGQPQHF. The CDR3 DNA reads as TGTGCCAGCAGTCCAGCGGGGGGAGGTCAGCCCCAGCATTTT.

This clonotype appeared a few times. As DNA, the CDR3 is TGCGCCAGCAGCCCGGCGGGGGTCTCCTACAATGAGCAGTTCTTC. This encodes CASSPAGVSYNEQFF. The gene calls are TRBV4-1 and TRBJ2-1, with TRBD2 identical over 7 bases. The germline V gene encodes CDR1 MGHRA and CDR2 YSYEKL. The trim removed 4 bases at V and 0 bases at J, leaving 3 bases unmatched. The CDR3 runs to 15 residues.

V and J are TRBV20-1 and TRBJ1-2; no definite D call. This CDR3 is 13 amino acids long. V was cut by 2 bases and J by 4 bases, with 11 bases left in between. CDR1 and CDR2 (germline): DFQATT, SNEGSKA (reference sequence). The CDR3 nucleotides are TGCAGTGCTAGACTCACAGTAGGCTATGGCTACACCTTC. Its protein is CSARLTVGYGYTF.

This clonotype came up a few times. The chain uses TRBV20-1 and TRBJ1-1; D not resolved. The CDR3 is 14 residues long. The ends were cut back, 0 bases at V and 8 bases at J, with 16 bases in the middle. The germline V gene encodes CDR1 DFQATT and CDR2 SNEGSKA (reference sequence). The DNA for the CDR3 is TGCAGTGCTAGAGATGCCCCAGGACCGATCGAAGCTTTCTTT. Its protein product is CSARDAPGPIEAFF.

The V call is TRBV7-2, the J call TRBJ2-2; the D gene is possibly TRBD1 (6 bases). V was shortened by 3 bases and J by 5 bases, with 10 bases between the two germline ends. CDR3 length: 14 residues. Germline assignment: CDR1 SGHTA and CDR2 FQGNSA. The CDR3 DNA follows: TGTGCCAGCAGCTTCACAGGGTTGACCGGGGAGCTGTTTTTT. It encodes CASSFTGLTGELFF.

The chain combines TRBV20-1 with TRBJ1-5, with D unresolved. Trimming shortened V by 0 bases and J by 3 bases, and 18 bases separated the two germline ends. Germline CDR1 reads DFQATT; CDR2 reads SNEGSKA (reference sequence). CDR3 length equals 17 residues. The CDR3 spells CSARDPRLGGNNQPQHF. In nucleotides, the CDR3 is TGCAGTGCTAGAGATCCTAGACTGGGCGGAAACAATCAGCCCCAGCATTTT.

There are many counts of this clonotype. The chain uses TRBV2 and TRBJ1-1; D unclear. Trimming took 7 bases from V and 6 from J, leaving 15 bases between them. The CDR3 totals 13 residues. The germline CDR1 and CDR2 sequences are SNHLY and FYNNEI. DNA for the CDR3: TGTGCCAGCAAGACTCAGGTAGCAGCTGAAGCTTTCTTT. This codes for CASKTQVAAEAFF.

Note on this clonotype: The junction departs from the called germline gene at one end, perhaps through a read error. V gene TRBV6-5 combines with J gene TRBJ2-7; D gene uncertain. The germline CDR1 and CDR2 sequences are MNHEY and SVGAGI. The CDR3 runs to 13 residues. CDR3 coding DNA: TGTGCCAGCGGTTACGGCAGCTCCTACGAGCAGTACTTC. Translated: CASGYGSSYEQYF.

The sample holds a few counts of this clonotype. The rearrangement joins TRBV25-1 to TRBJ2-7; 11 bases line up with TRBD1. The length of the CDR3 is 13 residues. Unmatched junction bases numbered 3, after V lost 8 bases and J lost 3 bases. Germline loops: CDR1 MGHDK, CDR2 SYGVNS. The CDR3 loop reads CASLGTGGYEQYF. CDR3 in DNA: TGTGCCAGCCTCGGGACAGGGGGCTACGAGCAGTACTTC.

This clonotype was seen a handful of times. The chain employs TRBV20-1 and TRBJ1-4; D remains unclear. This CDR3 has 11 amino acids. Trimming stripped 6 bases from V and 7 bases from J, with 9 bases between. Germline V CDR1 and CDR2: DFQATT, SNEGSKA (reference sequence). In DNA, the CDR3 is TGCAGTGCCCAGGCGGGTGAAAAACTGTTTTTT. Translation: CSAQAGEKLFF.

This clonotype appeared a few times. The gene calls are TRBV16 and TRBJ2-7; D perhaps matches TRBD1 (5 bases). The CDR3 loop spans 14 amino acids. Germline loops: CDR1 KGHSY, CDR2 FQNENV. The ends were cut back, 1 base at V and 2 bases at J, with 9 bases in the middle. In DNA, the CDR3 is TGTGCCAGCAGCCAATGGGGCGGAACCTACGAGCAGTACTTC. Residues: CASSQWGGTYEQYF.

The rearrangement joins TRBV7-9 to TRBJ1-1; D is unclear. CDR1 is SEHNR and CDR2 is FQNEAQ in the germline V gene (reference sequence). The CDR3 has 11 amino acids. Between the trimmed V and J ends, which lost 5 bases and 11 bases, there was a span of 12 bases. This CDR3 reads CASSREIRAFF. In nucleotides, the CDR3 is TGTGCCAGCAGCCGGGAGATCAGGGCTTTCTTT.

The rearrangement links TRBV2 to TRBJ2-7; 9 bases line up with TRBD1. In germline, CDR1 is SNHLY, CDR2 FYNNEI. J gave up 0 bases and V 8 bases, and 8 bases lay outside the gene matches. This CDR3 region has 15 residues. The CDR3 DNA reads TGTGCCAGCGGCTCGACAGGGGGAAGCTCCTACGAGCAGTACTTC. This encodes CASGSTGGSSYEQYF.

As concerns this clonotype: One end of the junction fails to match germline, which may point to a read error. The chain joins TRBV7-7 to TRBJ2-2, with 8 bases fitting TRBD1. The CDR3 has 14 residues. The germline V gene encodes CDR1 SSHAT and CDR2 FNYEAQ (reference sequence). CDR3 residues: CASSRDRTTGELFF. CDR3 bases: TGTGCTAGCAGTCGGGACAGGACCACCGGGGAGCTGTTTTTT. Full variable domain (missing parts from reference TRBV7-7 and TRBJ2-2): GAGVSQSPRYKVTKRGQDVTLRCDPISSHATLYWYQQALGQGPEFLTYFNYEAQPDKSGLPSDRFSAERPEGSISTLTIQRTEQRDSAMYRCASSRDRTTGELFFGEGSRLTVL.

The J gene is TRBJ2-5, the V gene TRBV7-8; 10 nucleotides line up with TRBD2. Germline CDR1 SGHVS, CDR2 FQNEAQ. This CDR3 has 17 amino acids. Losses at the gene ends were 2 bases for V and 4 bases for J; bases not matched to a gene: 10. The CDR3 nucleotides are TGTGCCAGCAGCTTAAGGCTAGCGGGAGCCCTGAGAGAGACCCAGTACTTC. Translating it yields CASSLRLAGALRETQYF.

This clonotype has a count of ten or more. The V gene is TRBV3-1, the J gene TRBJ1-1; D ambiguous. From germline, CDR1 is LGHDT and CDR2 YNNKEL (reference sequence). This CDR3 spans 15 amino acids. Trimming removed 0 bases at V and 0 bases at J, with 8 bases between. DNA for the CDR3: TGTGCCAGCAGCCAAGACCGGACGGTGAACACTGAAGCTTTCTTT. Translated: CASSQDRTVNTEAFF.

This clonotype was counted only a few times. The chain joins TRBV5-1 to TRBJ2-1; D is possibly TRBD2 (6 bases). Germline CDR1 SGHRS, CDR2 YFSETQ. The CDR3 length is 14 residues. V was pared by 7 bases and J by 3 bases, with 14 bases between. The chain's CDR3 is CASSSGTDYNEQFF. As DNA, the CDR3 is TGCGCCAGCTCATCGGGGACTGACTACAATGAGCAGTTCTTC.

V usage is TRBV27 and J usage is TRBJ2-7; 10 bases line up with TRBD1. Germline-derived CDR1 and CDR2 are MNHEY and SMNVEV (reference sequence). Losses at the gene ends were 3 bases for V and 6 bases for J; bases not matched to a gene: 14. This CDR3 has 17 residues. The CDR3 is CASSFKPGTGAGSEQYF. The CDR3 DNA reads TGTGCCAGCAGTTTTAAGCCCGGGACAGGGGCCGGATCCGAGCAGTACTTC.

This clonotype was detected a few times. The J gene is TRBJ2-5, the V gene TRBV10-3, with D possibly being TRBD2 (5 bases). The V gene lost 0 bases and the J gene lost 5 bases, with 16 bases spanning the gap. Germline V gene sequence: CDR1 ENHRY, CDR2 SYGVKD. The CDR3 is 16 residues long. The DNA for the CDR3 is TGTGCCATCAGTGAGTCGAGGGCCACCACGGGGGAGACCCAGTACTTC. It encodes CAISESRATTGETQYF.

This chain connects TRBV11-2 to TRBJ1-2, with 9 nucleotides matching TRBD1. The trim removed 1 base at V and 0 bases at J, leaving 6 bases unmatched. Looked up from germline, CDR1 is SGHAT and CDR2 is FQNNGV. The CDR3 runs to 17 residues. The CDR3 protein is CASSLVGTGSSNYGYTF. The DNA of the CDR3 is TGTGCCAGCAGCTTAGTCGGGACAGGGAGCTCTAACTATGGCTACACCTTC.

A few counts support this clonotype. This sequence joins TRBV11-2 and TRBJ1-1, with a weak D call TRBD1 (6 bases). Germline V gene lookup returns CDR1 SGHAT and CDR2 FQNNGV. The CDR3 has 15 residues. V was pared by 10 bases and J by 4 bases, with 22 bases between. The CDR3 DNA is TGTGCCACCCAAAAGGGGGGGCAGGTCCGCACTGAAGCTTTCTTT. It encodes CATQKGGQVRTEAFF.